Listed below are T cell receptor beta chains from one sample, sequenced in a study of blood T cell repertoires in COVID-19. Sequencing used immunoSEQ multiplex PCR; TCRdb keeps in-frame clones, though not all of them. The table includes under 45,000 clones, around 90% detected once. The sample was peripheral blood. The receptors were gathered from a woman older than 75 in a cohort sampled during active or convalescent COVID-19. The CDR3 runs from the conserved cysteine through the conserved F or W. D genes are given only for firm matches. The size field is filled for only some rows; it gives once, few, many or a size class.

j_gene | d_gene | abundance | v_gene | CDR3aa | CDR3nt
TRBJ2-1 | . | . | TRBV11-3 | CASSLDRGAGNEQFF | TGTGCCAGCAGCTTAGATCGGGGGGCAGGCAATGAGCAGTTCTTC
TRBJ2-1 | . | . | TRBV27 | CASSPGTLSYNEQFF | TGTGCCAGCAGTCCAGGGACACTCTCCTACAATGAGCAGTTCTTC
TRBJ2-7 | . | . | TRBV28 | CASSITQDYEQYF | TGTGCCAGCAGCATAACCCAGGATTACGAGCAGTACTTC
TRBJ2-7 | TRBD2 | . | TRBV28 | CASSFSGGEQYF | TGTGCCAGCAGTTTCAGCGGGGGCGAGCAGTACTTC
TRBJ1-1 | TRBD1 | . | TRBV11-3 | CASSSGTAKAEAFF | TGTGCCAGCAGCTCAGGGACAGCGAAAGCTGAAGCTTTCTTT
TRBJ2-1 | . | . | TRBV3-1/TRBV3-2 | CASSATTPGASSVEFF | TGTGCCAGCAGCGCTACTACTCCGGGAGCTAGCAGTGTTGAGTTCTTC
TRBJ2-7 | TRBD2 | . | TRBV27 | CASSPALGRGAYEQYF | TGTGCCAGCTCCCCGGCCTTGGGGAGGGGCGCCTACGAGCAGTACTTC
TRBJ2-2 | . | . | TRBV11-3 | CASSLDAGELFF | TGTGCCAGCAGCTTAGACGCCGGGGAGCTGTTTTTT
TRBJ1-1 | . | few | TRBV11-2 | CASSLATFRDRQPEAFF | TGTGCCAGCAGCTTAGCTACGTTTCGCGACAGGCAACCAGAAGCTTTCTTT
TRBJ2-1 | . | . | TRBV13 | CASSRRDGFDNEQFF | TGTGCCAGCAGCCGCAGGGATGGTTTCGACAATGAGCAGTTCTTC
TRBJ1-3 | . | . | TRBV11-3 | CASSPDRGAGNTIYF | TGTGCCAGCAGCCCAGATCGGGGGGCTGGAAACACCATATATTTT
TRBJ1-1 | TRBD1 | . | TRBV5-1 | CASSSLGQAEAFF | TGCGCCAGCAGCTCCCTCGGACAGGCTGAAGCTTTCTTT
TRBJ1-1 | . | . | TRBV6-6 | CASSYAGGDTEAFF | TGTGCCAGCAGTTACGCGGGTGGGGACACTGAAGCTTTCTTT
TRBJ2-1 | . | . | TRBV29-1 | CSVTAGSSYNEQFF | TGCAGCGTCACCGCAGGAAGCTCCTACAATGAGCAGTTCTTC
TRBJ1-1 | TRBD1 | . | TRBV7-9 | CASSSDRNPEAFF | TGTGCCAGCAGCTCGGACAGGAACCCTGAAGCTTTCTTT
TRBJ1-1 | TRBD1 | . | TRBV2 | CASSVHRGGTEAFF | TGTGCCAGCAGTGTACACAGGGGGGGAACTGAAGCTTTCTTT
TRBJ2-3 | . | . | TRBV29-1 | CSVGGDGGDTQYF | TGCAGCGTAGGCGGGGATGGTGGAGATACGCAGTATTTT
TRBJ2-7 | TRBD1 | . | TRBV2 | CASSRDSSYEQYF | TGTGCCAGCAGTAGGGACAGCTCCTACGAGCAGTACTTC
TRBJ2-2 | . | . | TRBV11-2 | CASSEGLVRRELFF | TGTGCCAGCAGCGAAGGACTGGTTCGCCGGGAGCTGTTTTTT
TRBJ2-7 | . | . | TRBV5-1 | CASSLDPTGYEQYF | TGCGCCAGCAGCTTGGACCCAACAGGTTACGAGCAGTACTTC
TRBJ1-2 | TRBD1 | . | TRBV7-2 | CASSLYLRGQGEGGYTF | TGTGCCAGCAGCCTCTATTTGCGAGGACAGGGCGAGGGTGGCTACACCTTC
TRBJ1-2 | . | . | TRBV7-2 | CASSLEGAGRGYTF | TGTGCCAGCAGCTTAGAAGGCGCGGGGAGGGGCTACACCTTC
TRBJ2-5 | . | . | TRBV5-8 | CASSRDIQETQYF | TGTGCCAGCAGCCGGGACATCCAAGAGACCCAGTACTTC
TRBJ1-1 | . | . | TRBV21-1 | CASSKRGGTEAFF | TGTGCCAGCAGCAAACGAGGGGGCACTGAAGCTTTCTTT
TRBJ2-1 | . | . | TRBV18 | CASSPHPDEQFF | TGTGCCAGCTCACCACATCCGGATGAGCAGTTCTTC
TRBJ2-1 | . | . | TRBV11-2 | CASSPGPVNEQFF | TGTGCCAGCAGCCCCGGTCCGGTCAATGAGCAGTTCTTC
TRBJ1-4 | . | . | TRBV5-1 | CASSPQGTNEKLFF | TGCGCCAGCAGCCCACAGGGTACTAATGAAAAACTGTTTTTT
TRBJ2-7 | TRBD2 | . | TRBV2 | CASSDPGTSGEQYF | TGTGCCAGCAGCGATCCCGGGACTAGCGGAGAGCAGTACTTC
TRBJ2-1 | . | . | TRBV3-1/TRBV3-2 | CASSLGLTEYNEQFF | TGTGCCAGCAGCCTAGGACTAACCGAATACAATGAGCAGTTCTTC
TRBJ1-5 | . | . | TRBV27 | CASSFWGGTKNQPQHF | TGTGCCAGCAGTTTCTGGGGAGGGACAAAGAATCAGCCCCAGCATTTT
TRBJ2-7 | . | . | TRBV5-4 | CASSPRAGTLYEQYF | TGTGCCAGCAGCCCGCGGGCGGGGACGTTGTACGAGCAGTACTTC
TRBJ2-7 | . | . | TRBV6-5 | CASSRRSPGFDEQYF | TGTGCCAGCAGCAGAAGGTCGCCAGGGTTCGACGAGCAGTACTTC
TRBJ2-6 | TRBD1 | . | TRBV5-4 | CASSLGQGGSGANVLTF | TGTGCCAGCAGCTTGGGACAGGGGGGATCGGGGGCCAACGTCCTGACTTTC
TRBJ2-2 | TRBD2 | few | TRBV11-2 | CASRTSAEFANTGELFF | TGTGCCAGCCGGACTAGCGCGGAATTCGCGAACACCGGGGAGCTGTTTTTT
TRBJ1-1 | TRBD1 | . | TRBV29-1 | CSARQGAGTEAFF | TGCAGCGCCCGACAGGGGGCGGGCACTGAAGCTTTCTTT
TRBJ2-4 | TRBD1 | . | TRBV19 | CASRSRTGPNAKNIQYF | TGTGCCAGTCGATCCAGGACAGGTCCTAATGCCAAAAACATTCAGTACTTC
TRBJ1-1 | . | . | TRBV29-1 | CSVVSNTEAFF | TGCAGCGTTGTTAGTAACACTGAAGCTTTCTTT
TRBJ1-5 | . | . | TRBV24-1 | CATSDTREAPYGSNQPQHF | TGTGCCACCAGTGATACCAGGGAGGCCCCATATGGGAGCAATCAGCCCCAGCATTTT
TRBJ2-5 | TRBD1 | . | TRBV24-1 | CATAGTEETQYF | TGTGCCACCGCCGGGACAGAAGAGACCCAGTACTTC
TRBJ1-6 | TRBD1 | . | TRBV5-1 | CASSSRTGGMNSPLHF | TGCGCCAGCAGCTCCAGGACAGGGGGGATGAATTCACCCCTCCACTTT
TRBJ1-3 | . | . | TRBV29-1 | CSVRWPGLSGNTIYF | TGCAGCGTCCGGTGGCCAGGCCTCTCTGGAAACACCATATATTTT
TRBJ1-2 | TRBD1 | . | TRBV27 | CASSLGQDYGYTF | TGTGCCAGCAGTTTAGGACAGGACTATGGCTACACCTTC
TRBJ2-7 | . | . | TRBV5-7 | CASSLAGRDNSYEQYF | TGTGCCAGCAGCTTGGCTGGCAGGGATAACTCCTACGAGCAGTACTTC
TRBJ1-2 | TRBD1 | . | TRBV5-5 | CASSLMIGQGHGYTF | TGTGCCAGCAGCTTGATGATCGGACAGGGACATGGCTACACCTTC
TRBJ1-4 | TRBD1 | . | TRBV5-1 | CASSFRTGPATNEKLFF | TGCGCCAGCAGCTTCCGGACAGGTCCAGCAACTAATGAAAAACTGTTTTTT
TRBJ2-2 | . | . | TRBV6-2/TRBV6-3 | CASSYIGELGELFF | TGTGCCAGCAGTTACATTGGTGAACTAGGGGAGCTGTTTTTT
TRBJ2-5 | . | . | TRBV3-1/TRBV3-2 | CASSQGTGVRETQYF | TGTGCCAGCAGCCAAGGGACTGGAGTGCGAGAGACCCAGTACTTC
TRBJ1-2 | . | few | TRBV19 | CASSPPEALNYGYTF | TGTGCCAGTAGCCCCCCCGAAGCCCTTAACTATGGCTACACCTTC
TRBJ2-7 | TRBD1 | . | TRBV30 | CAWSVTGGSEQYF | TGTGCCTGGAGTGTAACAGGGGGCAGCGAGCAGTACTTC